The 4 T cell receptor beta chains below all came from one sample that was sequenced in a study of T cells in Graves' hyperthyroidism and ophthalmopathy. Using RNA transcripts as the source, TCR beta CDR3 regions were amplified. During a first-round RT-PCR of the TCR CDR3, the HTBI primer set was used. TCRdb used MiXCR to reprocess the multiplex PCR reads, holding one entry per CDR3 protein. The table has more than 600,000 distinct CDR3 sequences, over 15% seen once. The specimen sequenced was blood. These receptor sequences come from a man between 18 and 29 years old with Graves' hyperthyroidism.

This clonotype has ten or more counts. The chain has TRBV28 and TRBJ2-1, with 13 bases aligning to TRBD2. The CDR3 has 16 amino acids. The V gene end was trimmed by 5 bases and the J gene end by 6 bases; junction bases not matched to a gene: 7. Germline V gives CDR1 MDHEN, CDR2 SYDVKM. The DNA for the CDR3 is TGTGCCAGCAGTCCACCGGGACTAGCGGGATCCAATGAGCAGTTCTTC. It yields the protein CASSPPGLAGSNEQFF.

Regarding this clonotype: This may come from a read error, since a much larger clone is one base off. The chain's CDR3 is CASSGSTPRLAGYEQYF. Here the CDR3 DNA reads TGTGCCAGCAGTGGATCGACCCCCAGACTAGCGGGCTACGAGCAGTACTTC. V is TRBV2 and J is TRBJ2-7; 10 bases fit TRBD2. Germline V CDR1 and CDR2: SNHLY, FYNNEI. V shed 4 bases, J shed 3 bases, and the junction held 12 bases outside the gene matches. The CDR3 is 17 amino acids.

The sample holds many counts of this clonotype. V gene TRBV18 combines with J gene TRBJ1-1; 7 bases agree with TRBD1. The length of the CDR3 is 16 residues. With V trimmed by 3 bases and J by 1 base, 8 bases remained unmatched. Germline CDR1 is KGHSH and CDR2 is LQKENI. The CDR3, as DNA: TGTGCCAGCTCACCCCGACAGGGTCCTCAGAACACTGAAGCTTTCTTT. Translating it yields CASSPRQGPQNTEAFF.

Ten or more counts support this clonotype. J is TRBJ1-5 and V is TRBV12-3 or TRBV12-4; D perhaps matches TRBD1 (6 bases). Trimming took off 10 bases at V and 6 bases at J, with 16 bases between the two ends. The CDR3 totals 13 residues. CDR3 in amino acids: CATAGTPSQPQHF. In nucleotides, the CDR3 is TGTGCCACTGCCGGGACACCCAGTCAGCCCCAGCATTTT.